This T cell receptor (beta chain) was identified in a study of graft-versus-host responses after intestinal transplantation. Whole-study context: The study gave all recipients anti-thymocyte globulin induction, then tacrolimus and steroids for 2 to 3 years.

Germline-derived CDR1 and CDR2 are MGHRA and YSYEKL. There are 14 residues in the CDR3. Trimming removed 4 bases from V and 3 bases from J; junction bases left unmatched: 3. Repertoires were generated with immunoSEQ multiplex PCR, while TCRdb's copy carries only in-frame clones and drops some. The sample yields about 88,000 clones, around 93% seen once. The study's findings and limits: The study associated peak circulating GvH clone levels with early post-transplant HvG declines. Individuals who had graft-donor T cell macrochimerism had allografts that showed high graft-versus-host to host-versus-graft clonal ratios. The marrow of recipients harbored GvH clones, and ileum or blood showed some of them first.

Remarks on this clone: Its specificity is unknown.

The sequencing used unstimulated CD4+ T cells sorted from spleen or lymph node cells, collected before transplant. The clonotype originates from a human donor who was the organ donor for an intestinal transplant. The J gene is TRBJ2-7, the V gene TRBV4-1; the match to TRBD1 covers 10 bases. The CDR3 here is CASSLRTGGYEQYF. The CDR3 DNA is TGCGCCAGCAGCCTAAGGACAGGGGGCTACGAGCAGTACTTC.